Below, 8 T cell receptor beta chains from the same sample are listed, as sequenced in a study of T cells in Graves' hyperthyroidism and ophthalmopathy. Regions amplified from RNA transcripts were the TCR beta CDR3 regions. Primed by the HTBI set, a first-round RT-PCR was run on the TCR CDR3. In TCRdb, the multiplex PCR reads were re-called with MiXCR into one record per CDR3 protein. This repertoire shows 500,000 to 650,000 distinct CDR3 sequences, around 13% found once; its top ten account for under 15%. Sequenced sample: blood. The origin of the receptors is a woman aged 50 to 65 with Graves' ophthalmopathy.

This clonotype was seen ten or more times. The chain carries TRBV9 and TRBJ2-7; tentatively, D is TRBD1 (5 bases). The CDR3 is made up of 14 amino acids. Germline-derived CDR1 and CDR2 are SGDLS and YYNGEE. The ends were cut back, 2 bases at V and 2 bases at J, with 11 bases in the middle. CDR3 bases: TGTGCCAGCAGCGTTGGCCAGGGAACCTACGAGCAGTACTTC. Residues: CASSVGQGTYEQYF.

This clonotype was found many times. CDR3 protein: CASSSRTGPTYEQYF. In nucleotides, the CDR3 is TGTGCCAGCAGTTCCCGGACAGGGCCGACCTACGAGCAGTACTTC. This chain uses TRBV28 with TRBJ2-7; 8 nucleotides match TRBD1. CDR1 is MDHEN and CDR2 is SYDVKM in the germline V gene. This CDR3 region has 15 residues. Trimming cost V 4 bases and J 2 bases; bases outside gene matches: 7.

This CDR3 is CASSITGTLNTEAFF. CDR3 in DNA: TGCGCCAGCAGCATTACCGGGACCTTGAACACTGAAGCTTTCTTT. This chain uses TRBV5-1 with TRBJ1-1; D possibly corresponds to TRBD1 (5 bases). V lost 4 bases, J lost 0 bases, and 13 bases lay in between. From germline, CDR1 is SGHRS and CDR2 YFSETQ. The CDR3 sequence is 15 residues long.

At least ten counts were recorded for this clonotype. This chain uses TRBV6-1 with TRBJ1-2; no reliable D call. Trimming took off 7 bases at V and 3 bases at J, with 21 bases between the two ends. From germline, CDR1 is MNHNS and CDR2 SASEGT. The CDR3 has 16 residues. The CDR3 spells CASTLSPHERDYGYTF. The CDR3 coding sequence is TGTGCCAGCACCCTTTCGCCGCACGAAAGAGACTATGGCTACACCTTC.

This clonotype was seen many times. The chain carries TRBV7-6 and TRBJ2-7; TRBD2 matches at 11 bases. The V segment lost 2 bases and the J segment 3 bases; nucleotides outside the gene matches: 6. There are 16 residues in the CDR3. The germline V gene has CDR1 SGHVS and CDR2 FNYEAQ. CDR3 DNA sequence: TGTGCCAGCAGCTTACCCGGGACTAGCGGCCACTACGAGCAGTACTTC. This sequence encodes CASSLPGTSGHYEQYF.

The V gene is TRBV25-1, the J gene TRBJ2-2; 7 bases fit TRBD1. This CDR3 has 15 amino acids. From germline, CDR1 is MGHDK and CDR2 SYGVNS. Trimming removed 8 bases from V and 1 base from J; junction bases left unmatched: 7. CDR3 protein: CASGLRDRNTGELFF. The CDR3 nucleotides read TGTGCCAGCGGATTACGGGACAGGAACACCGGGGAGCTGTTTTTT.

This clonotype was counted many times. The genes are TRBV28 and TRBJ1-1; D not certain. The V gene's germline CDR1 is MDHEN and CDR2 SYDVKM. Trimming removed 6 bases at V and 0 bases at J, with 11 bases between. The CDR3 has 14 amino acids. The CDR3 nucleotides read TGTGCCAGCAGGGGTGGACCGTTGAACACTGAAGCTTTCTTT. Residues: CASRGGPLNTEAFF.

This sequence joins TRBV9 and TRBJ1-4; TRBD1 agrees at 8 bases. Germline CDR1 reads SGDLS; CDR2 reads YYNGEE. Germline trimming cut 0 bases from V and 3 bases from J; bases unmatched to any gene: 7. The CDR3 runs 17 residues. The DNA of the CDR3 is TGTGCCAGCAGCGTAGCTACAGGGGGGGCGGCTAATGAAAAACTGTTTTTT. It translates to CASSVATGGAANEKLFF.